This T cell receptor (beta chain) emerged from a study of response to subunit inactivated influenza vaccine. Via MiXCR, TCRdb re-called the RT-PCR reads, giving one row per CDR3 protein. The data show hundreds of thousands of distinct CDR3 sequences, with about 11% seen just once and more than 9.5% held by the top ten. The CDR3 has 11 residues. V lost 6 bases and J lost 8; bases outside the gene matches: 4. Looked up from germline, CDR1 is SQVTM and CDR2 is ANQGSEA. This sample was shared with a second study, whose subject was T cells expressing NK-cell markers. From that report: Beta-chain TCR cDNA was generated via 5'RACE template switching with UMIs. Investigators obtained TCR beta repertoires from sorted CD3+CD56+NKG2C+, CD3+CD56+NKG2C- and CD3+CD56-NKG2C+ T cells. Restricting sorting to alpha-beta TCR T cells was achieved in several experiments by an anti-gamma-delta TCR antibody. Of CD8+ T cells, about 1.0-7.5% belonged to dominant NKG2C+ clonotypes in several donors. Researchers report these clonotypes also headed the CD3+CD56-NKG2C+ fraction in a handful of donors.

Material: PBMCs from blood, obtained on the day of vaccination. The J gene is TRBJ2-4, the V gene TRBV29-1; 7 bases align to TRBD1. The sequence derives from a man in his fifties or sixties who received an inactivated influenza vaccine. The CDR3 loop is CSVGQADIQYF. The CDR3, as DNA: TGCAGCGTCGGACAGGCGGACATTCAGTACTTC.